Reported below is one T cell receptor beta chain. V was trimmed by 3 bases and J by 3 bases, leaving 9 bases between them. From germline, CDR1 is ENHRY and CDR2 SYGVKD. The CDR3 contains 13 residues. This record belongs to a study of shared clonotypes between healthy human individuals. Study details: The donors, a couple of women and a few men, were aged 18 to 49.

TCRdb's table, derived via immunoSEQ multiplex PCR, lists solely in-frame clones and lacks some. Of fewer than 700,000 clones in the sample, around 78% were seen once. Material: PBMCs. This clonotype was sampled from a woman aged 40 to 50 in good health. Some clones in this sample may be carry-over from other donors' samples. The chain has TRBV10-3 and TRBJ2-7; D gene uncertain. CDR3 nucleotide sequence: TGTGCCATCAGTGACCTGAGAGACTACGAGCAGTACTTC. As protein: CAISDLRDYEQYF.